This T cell receptor beta chain was captured in a study of neurological immune-mediated disorders. This CDR3 spans 14 amino acids. The V gene lost 1 base and the J gene lost 2 bases, with 11 bases spanning the gap. Germline-derived CDR1 and CDR2 are DFQATT and SNEGSKA (reference sequence). TCRdb re-analysed the 5' RACE reads in MiXCR, keeping a single row per CDR3 protein. Of roughly 29,000 distinct CDR3 sequences in the sample, roughly a quarter were seen once. The sample was CD4+ T cells from blood. The TCR sequence derives from a man aged 50 to 60 with HTLV-1-associated myelopathy (HAM/TSP). J is TRBJ1-1 and V is TRBV20-1; D might be TRBD1 (5 bases). The CDR3 DNA sequence: TGCAGTGCTAGAGCCGGGACGACAAACACTGAAGCTTTCTTT. Its translation: CSARAGTTNTEAFF.